A single sample gave rise to the 14 T cell receptor beta chains below, sequenced in a study of cytomegalovirus exposure and HLA in healthy donors. The PCR employed 60 Vbeta primers together with 13 Jbeta primers. Profiling relied on immunoSEQ multiplex PCR, and the TCRdb table lists in-frame clones only, not all of them. This table has over 200,000 clones, 77% appearing once. The sample was PBMCs. The receptors were gathered from a woman aged 55-75 years in good health and CMV-seropositive.

The CDR3 coding sequence is TGTGCCAGCTCATTGCGACAGGGGATCTTGGAAGAGACCCAGTACTTC. Its protein is CASSLRQGILEETQYF. The chain couples TRBV18 to TRBJ2-5, with TRBD1 identical over 8 bases. The V gene end was trimmed by 5 bases and the J gene end by 3 bases; junction bases not matched to a gene: 11. Germline loops: CDR1 KGHSH, CDR2 LQKENI. This CDR3 region has 16 residues.

This rearrangement joins TRBV7-2 to TRBJ2-7, with 11 bases identical to TRBD2. Germline lookup yields CDR1 SGHTA and CDR2 FQGNSA. This CDR3 region has 15 residues. The ends lost 4 bases at V and 4 bases at J; junction bases unmatched: 6. The CDR3 spells CASSWGTSGLYEQYF. DNA of the CDR3: TGTGCCAGCAGCTGGGGGACTAGCGGATTATACGAGCAGTACTTC.

This chain uses TRBV5-4 with TRBJ2-1; the match to TRBD2 covers 8 bases. The CDR3 extends over 16 amino acids. Germline loops: CDR1 SGHNT, CDR2 YYREEE (reference sequence). V trimming: 4 bases; J trimming: 0 bases; junction bases outside the gene matches: 6. CDR3 coding DNA: TGTGCCAGCAGCGGCATGGCGGGAGGCTCCTACAATGAGCAGTTCTTC. The encoded protein is CASSGMAGGSYNEQFF.

In this sample, this clone turned up once. The chain joins TRBV28 to TRBJ1-6; 7 positions agree with TRBD1. V dropped 5 bases and J dropped 7; count of bases not matched to a gene: 5. Per the germline V gene, CDR1 is MDHEN and CDR2 is SYDVKM. The CDR3 is made up of 14 amino acids. CDR3 sequence (DNA): TGTGCCAGCAGTCCGGGACAGCCCAATTCACCCCTCCACTTT. This codes for CASSPGQPNSPLHF.

This clone was detected only once. The chain couples TRBV7-8 to TRBJ2-2, with 7 bases matching TRBD1. V was clipped by 3 bases and J by 4 bases; unmatched bases: 2. This CDR3 comprises 14 residues. Germline V gives CDR1 SGHVS, CDR2 FQNEAQ. CDR3 sequence: CASSLGTATGELFF. The CDR3 nucleotides read TGTGCCAGCAGCTTGGGGACAGCCACCGGGGAGCTGTTTTTT.

The V call is TRBV5-5, the J call TRBJ1-5, with TRBD1 identical over 8 bases. This CDR3 has 15 residues. The V gene's germline CDR1 is SGHKS and CDR2 YYEKEE (reference sequence). V lost 2 bases to trimming and J lost 10 bases; unmatched junction nucleotides: 11. CDR3 amino acids: CASSFRTGLEDPQHF. For the CDR3, the DNA is TGTGCCAGCAGCTTCCGGACAGGGTTGGAGGATCCCCAGCATTTT. Combining the CDR3 with reference TRBV5-5 and TRBJ1-5 gives the whole variable domain DAGVTQSPTHLIKTRGQQVTLRCSPISGHKSVSWYQQVLGQGPQFIFQYYEKEERGRGNFPDRFSARQFPNYSSELNVNALLLGDSALYLCASSFRTGLEDPQHFGDGTRLSIL.

V gene TRBV4-2 combines with J gene TRBJ2-5; 9 nucleotides agree with TRBD2. Germline CDR1 is LGHNA and CDR2 is YNFKEQ. J lost 9 bases, V lost 0 bases, and 17 bases had no gene match. The CDR3 covers 18 residues. The DNA for the CDR3 is TGTGCCAGCAGCCAAGATGCGCTAGCGGGGCCCTTCGGGGAGGCCCAGTACTTC. Its protein product is CASSQDALAGPFGEAQYF.

J is TRBJ1-1 and V is TRBV7-9; 8 bases map to TRBD1. J gave up 4 bases and V 5 bases, and 6 bases lay outside the gene matches. Germline V lookup: CDR1 SEHNR, CDR2 FQNEAQ (reference sequence). This CDR3 region has 14 residues. The CDR3 spells CASSLRQGFTEAFF. DNA for the CDR3: TGTGCCAGCAGCCTAAGACAGGGGTTCACTGAAGCTTTCTTT.

The genes are TRBV28 and TRBJ1-4; D is possibly TRBD1 (6 bases). V dropped 2 bases and J dropped 4 bases, with 11 bases sitting between them. Germline loops: CDR1 MDHEN, CDR2 SYDVKM. This CDR3 comprises 15 residues. In DNA form, the CDR3 reads TGTGCCAGCAGTTTACAGGGGTCCCTTAATGAAAAACTGTTTTTT. This gives the protein CASSLQGSLNEKLFF.

V is TRBV5-5 and J is TRBJ1-3; 9 bases match TRBD1. V lost 0 bases to trimming and J lost 6 bases; unmatched junction nucleotides: 7. CDR3 length: 16 residues. The V gene's germline CDR1 is SGHKS and CDR2 YYEKEE (reference sequence). This CDR3 is CASSLDRQGGLNTIYF. The CDR3 bases are TGTGCCAGCAGCTTGGATCGACAGGGGGGACTAAACACCATATATTTT.

V gene TRBV30 combines with J gene TRBJ2-2, with TRBD1 identical over 11 bases. The CDR3 runs to 14 residues. CDR1 is GTSNPN and CDR2 is SVGIG in the germline V gene (reference sequence). The V segment lost 3 bases and the J segment 6 bases; nucleotides outside the gene matches: 3. The chain's CDR3 is CAWRSGQGAGELFF. The CDR3 DNA reads TGTGCCTGGAGGTCGGGACAGGGGGCCGGGGAGCTGTTTTTT.

The chain recombines TRBV6-6 with TRBJ1-2, with D uncertain. Germline lookup yields CDR1 MNHNY and CDR2 SVGAGI (reference sequence). Trimming took 4 bases from V and 2 from J, leaving 8 bases between them. The CDR3 totals 13 residues. In DNA, the CDR3 is TGTGCCAGCAGTTTGGGCAAAAACTATGGCTACACCTTC. It yields the protein CASSLGKNYGYTF.

The chain couples TRBV7-2 to TRBJ2-1; weak D call: TRBD2 (6 bases). The CDR3 length is 16 residues. CDR1 and CDR2 from the germline V gene are SGHTA and FQGNSA. V dropped 4 bases and J dropped 0 bases, with 13 bases sitting between them. The CDR3 sequence: CASSSGGTNSYNEQFF. CDR3 in DNA: TGTGCCAGCAGCTCAGGAGGGACGAACTCCTACAATGAGCAGTTCTTC.

The chain employs TRBV27 and TRBJ1-4, with D maybe TRBD1 (5 bases). The V gene's germline CDR1 is MNHEY and CDR2 SMNVEV (reference sequence). This CDR3 has 16 residues. Trimming took off 7 bases at V and 0 bases at J, with 15 bases between the two ends. The CDR3 nucleotides read TGTGCCAGCAAAGATAACAGGTTTGCAACTAATGAAAAACTGTTTTTT. Amino acid sequence: CASKDNRFATNEKLFF. Full variable domain (rest looked up from reference TRBV27 and TRBJ1-4): EAQVTQNPRYLITVTGKKLTVTCSQNMNHEYMSWYRQDPGLGLRQIYYSMNVEVTDKGDVPEGYKVSRKEKRNFPLILESPSPNQTSLYFCASKDNRFATNEKLFFGSGTQLSVL.